The 27 T cell receptor beta chains below were found in one sample sequenced in a study of blood T cell repertoires in COVID-19. Clones were sequenced by immunoSEQ multiplex PCR, and TCRdb holds only the in-frame ones, with some missing. This table holds about 33,000 clones, about 85% found once. What was sequenced was peripheral blood. These receptor sequences come from an elderly woman with active or convalescent COVID-19.

V is TRBV2 and J is TRBJ1-6; the D gene is possibly TRBD1 (6 bases). V was cut by 5 bases and J by 0 bases, with 20 bases left in between. The CDR3 sequence is 19 residues long. In germline, CDR1 is SNHLY, CDR2 FYNNEI. The CDR3 reads CASSRSPIGQSSYNSPLHF. CDR3 nucleotides: TGTGCCAGCAGTCGATCCCCAATAGGACAGAGCTCCTATAATTCACCCCTCCACTTT. The complete variable domain, with remaining parts taken from reference TRBV2 and TRBJ1-6, reads EPEVTQTPSHQVTQMGQEVILRCVPISNHLYFYWYRQILGQKVEFLVSFYNNEISEKSEIFDDQFSVERPDGSNFTLKIRSTKLEDSAMYFCASSRSPIGQSSYNSPLHFGNGTRLTVT.

CDR3 bases: TGTGCCAGCAGCGTACCGATAGGATGCGGAGGGCAGCCCCAGCATTTT. Translated, it gives CASSVPIGCGGQPQHF. J is TRBJ1-5 and V is TRBV9, with D hard to call. Germline V gene sequence: CDR1 SGDLS, CDR2 YYNGEE. This CDR3 has 16 amino acids. V lost 1 base and J lost 7, with 18 bases in between.

The rearrangement joins TRBV19 to TRBJ1-4, with 7 bases aligning to TRBD1. There are 14 residues in the CDR3. Germline V gene data show CDR1 as LNHDA and CDR2 as SQIVND (reference sequence). With V trimmed by 6 bases and J by 1 base, 2 bases remained unmatched. CDR3 in amino acids: CASRTGITNEKLFF. The DNA of the CDR3 is TGTGCCAGTAGGACAGGGATAACTAATGAAAAACTGTTTTTT.

This clone was counted between two and nine times. The V gene is TRBV4-1, the J gene TRBJ1-6, with TRBD1 identical over 8 bases. V shed 0 bases and J 2 bases; nucleotides not matched to a gene: 6. This CDR3 has 18 amino acids. CDR1 and CDR2 from the germline V gene are MGHRA and YSYEKL. DNA of the CDR3: TGCGCCAGCAGCCAAGACCCGACAGGGGACACCTATAATTCACCCCTCCACTTT. Its protein is CASSQDPTGDTYNSPLHF.

The V gene is TRBV6-5, the J gene TRBJ2-7; 14 bases line up with TRBD2. The CDR3 is 15 amino acids. CDR1 MNHEY and CDR2 SVGAGI come from the germline V gene. J lost 5 bases, V lost 6 bases, and 6 bases had no gene match. CDR3 region: CASRTSGGAWHEQYF. CDR3 coding DNA: TGTGCCAGCAGGACTAGCGGGGGGGCGTGGCACGAGCAGTACTTC.

The rearrangement joins TRBV9 to TRBJ1-5; D not resolved. The ends were cut back, 0 bases at V and 7 bases at J, with 11 bases in the middle. There are 14 residues in the CDR3. Germline V CDR1 and CDR2: SGDLS, YYNGEE. In nucleotides, the CDR3 is TGTGCCAGCAGCGTAGCTGGCAGGTCCCAGCCCCAGCATTTT. Translating it yields CASSVAGRSQPQHF.

The gene calls are TRBV4-2 and TRBJ2-1; 10 bases are shared with TRBD2. V shed 0 bases, J shed 4 bases, and the junction held 3 bases outside the gene matches. The CDR3 contains 16 residues. Germline lookup yields CDR1 LGHNA and CDR2 YNFKEQ. CDR3 DNA: TGTGCCAGCAGCCAAGAGCCTAGCGGGGGATACAATGAGCAGTTCTTC. This codes for CASSQEPSGGYNEQFF.

This clone was seen a single time. V is TRBV7-9 and J is TRBJ1-4; no clear D gene. Germline loops: CDR1 SEHNR, CDR2 FQNEAQ (reference sequence). The CDR3 is 15 residues long. V was pared by 1 base and J by 8 bases, with 14 bases between. CDR3 residues: CASSLDEGSYEKLFF. As DNA, the CDR3 is TGTGCCAGCAGCTTAGATGAGGGTTCCTACGAAAAACTGTTTTTT.

This clone was counted a few times. The V gene is TRBV11-2, the J gene TRBJ1-1; D is perhaps TRBD1 (5 bases). The ends were cut back, 1 base at V and 1 base at J, with 10 bases in the middle. In germline, CDR1 is SGHAT, CDR2 FQNNGV. This CDR3 is built from 15 residues. The CDR3 DNA is TGTGCCAGCAGCTTAGTCCTCGGACAGAACACTGAAGCTTTCTTT. Amino acids: CASSLVLGQNTEAFF.

The chain uses TRBV5-4 and TRBJ1-6, with D maybe TRBD1 (5 bases). The CDR3 covers 13 residues. Deletions cut 7 bases from V and 7 bases from J, with 12 bases between. Per the germline V gene, CDR1 is SGHNT and CDR2 is YYREEE (reference sequence). CDR3 DNA: TGTGCCAGCGCAGGAGGGGAGAATTCACCCCTCCACTTT. Its translation: CASAGGENSPLHF.

Only a few counts were recorded for this clone. This chain connects TRBV5-4 to TRBJ2-1; 7 bases are a match to TRBD1. CDR3 size: 16 residues. Germline CDR1 SGHNT, CDR2 YYREEE (reference sequence). J was trimmed by 1 base and V by 3 bases; bases with no gene match: 7. CDR3 sequence (DNA): TGTGCCAGCAGCTCACCCACAGGGGAGTCCTACAATGAGCAGTTCTTC. This codes for CASSSPTGESYNEQFF.

The chain carries TRBV12-5 and TRBJ2-2, with D possibly TRBD1 on 5 matching bases. Germline assignment: CDR1 LGHNT and CDR2 FRNRAP. Trimming stripped 3 bases from V and 1 base from J, with 9 bases between. CDR3 size: 15 residues. The DNA for the CDR3 is TGTGCTAGTGGTTTAGGGGCCCGGAACACCGGGGAGCTGTTTTTT. Protein product: CASGLGARNTGELFF.

The chain links TRBV7-2 to TRBJ2-5, with TRBD1 matching over 7 bases. The CDR3 totals 14 residues. Germline V gene data show CDR1 as SGHTA and CDR2 as FQGNSA. V was clipped by 4 bases and J by 1 base; unmatched bases: 3. The CDR3 here is CASSSWTGQETQYF. DNA for the CDR3: TGTGCCAGCAGCTCATGGACAGGCCAAGAGACCCAGTACTTC.

This chain connects TRBV15 to TRBJ1-5, with 7 bases matching TRBD1. With 4 bases clipped from V and 5 bases from J, the junction kept 8 bases outside the gene matches. Germline V gene lookup returns CDR1 LNHNV and CDR2 YYDKDF (reference sequence). The CDR3 contains 15 residues. The CDR3: CATSTRDSRYQPQHF. CDR3 DNA: TGTGCCACCAGCACCCGGGACAGTCGGTATCAGCCCCAGCATTTT. The full variable domain, completed using reference TRBV15 and TRBJ1-5, is DAMVIQNPRYQVTQFGKPVTLSCSQTLNHNVMYWYQQKSSQAPKLLFHYYDKDFNNEADTPDNFQSRRPNTSFCFLDIRSPGLGDTAMYLCATSTRDSRYQPQHFGDGTRLSIL.

The chain combines TRBV19 with TRBJ2-4, with a possible D match to TRBD2 (5 bases). Trimming removed 1 base from V and 3 bases from J, with 7 bases in between. Germline V gives CDR1 LNHDA, CDR2 SQIVND (reference sequence). The CDR3 spans 14 residues. The CDR3 nucleotides are TGTGCCAGTAGTATAGCGGGGAGCAAAAACATTCAGTACTTC. Translation: CASSIAGSKNIQYF.

This chain joins TRBV7-2 and TRBJ1-1; TRBD1 is a possible D gene (5 bases). V shed 1 base and J shed 5 bases, with 11 bases lying between them. The germline V gene has CDR1 SGHTA and CDR2 FQGNSA. The CDR3 length is 14 residues. CDR3 protein: CASSLVGGGTEAFF. The CDR3, as DNA: TGTGCCAGCAGCTTAGTTGGGGGGGGGACTGAAGCTTTCTTT.

This sequence joins TRBV9 and TRBJ1-4; TRBD1 matches at 7 bases. With V trimmed by 7 bases and J by 4 bases, 7 bases remained unmatched. This CDR3 has 14 amino acids. Germline V gene data show CDR1 as SGDLS and CDR2 as YYNGEE. The CDR3 here is CASARGGGNEKLFF. The CDR3 DNA follows: TGTGCCAGCGCGAGAGGGGGCGGTAATGAAAAACTGTTTTTT.

This clone has a handful of counts. The chain has TRBV6-5 and TRBJ2-3, with TRBD2 matching over 8 bases. Trimming removed 6 bases from V and 2 bases from J; junction bases left unmatched: 7. CDR3 length: 15 residues. Germline-derived CDR1 and CDR2 are MNHEY and SVGAGI. CDR3 sequence reads: CASSLAGGPTDTQYF. CDR3 DNA sequence: TGTGCCAGCAGCCTCGCGGGGGGCCCCACAGATACGCAGTATTTT.

The CDR3 nucleotides are TGTGCCAGCAGCGTATCGGGGCCCCAGCATTTT. Encoded protein: CASSVSGPQHF. The V and J genes are TRBV5-8 and TRBJ1-5; the D is unclear. V was cut by 4 bases and J by 9 bases, with 8 bases left in between. The CDR3 totals 11 residues. In germline, CDR1 is SGHTS, CDR2 YDEGEE.

V is TRBV18 and J is TRBJ1-1, with no clear D. The CDR3 runs to 14 residues. Per the germline V gene, CDR1 is KGHSH and CDR2 is LQKENI. The germline V and J ends were trimmed by 3 bases and 1 base, with 9 bases remaining between them. As DNA, the CDR3 is TGTGCCAGCTCACCCCTCTCAGAGAACACTGAAGCTTTCTTT. This translates into CASSPLSENTEAFF.

CDR3 sequence reads: CASSMTAGVTEAFF. The CDR3 DNA reads TGTGCCAGTAGTATGACAGCTGGGGTCACTGAAGCTTTCTTT. The V gene is TRBV19, the J gene TRBJ1-1; TRBD1 might be the D (5 bases). V was trimmed by 3 bases and J by 4 bases, leaving 12 bases between them. This CDR3 is built from 14 residues. Germline-derived CDR1 and CDR2 are LNHDA and SQIVND (reference sequence).

This sequence joins TRBV4-1 and TRBJ1-1; D is ambiguous. The length of the CDR3 is 14 residues. V was cut by 0 bases and J by 1 base, with 6 bases left in between. In germline, CDR1 is MGHRA, CDR2 YSYEKL. CDR3 loop: CASSQDSPNTEAFF. In DNA, the CDR3 is TGCGCCAGCAGCCAAGACAGTCCGAACACTGAAGCTTTCTTT.

J is TRBJ2-5 and V is TRBV5-1, with no clear D. Germline assignment: CDR1 SGHRS and CDR2 YFSETQ. The CDR3 totals 18 residues. V dropped 3 bases and J dropped 4 bases, with 25 bases sitting between them. The CDR3 coding sequence is TGCGCCAGCAGCTCCGCTACCGTTGGCGGTGGCCTTAGAGAGACCCAGTACTTC. Protein sequence: CASSSATVGGGLRETQYF.

The rearrangement uses TRBV23-1 and TRBJ2-1, with 10 bases matching TRBD2. TRBV23-1 qualifies as an ORF whose function is uncertain. Trimming cost V 0 bases and J 0 bases; bases outside gene matches: 14. This CDR3 spans 21 amino acids. CDR3 DNA: TGCGCCAGCAGTCAATCCTGGGTGTGGACTAGCGGCCTGAGCTCCTACAATGAGCAGTTCTTC. Amino acid sequence: CASSQSWVWTSGLSSYNEQFF.

This chain uses TRBV7-8 with TRBJ2-7, with D possibly matching TRBD1 (5 bases). Per the germline V gene, CDR1 is SGHVS and CDR2 is FQNEAQ. The CDR3 has 13 amino acids. V was cut by 3 bases and J by 3 bases, with 9 bases left in between. The chain's CDR3 is CASSFGQFYEQYF. The DNA for the CDR3 is TGTGCCAGCAGCTTCGGACAATTCTACGAGCAGTACTTC.

The rearrangement links TRBV19 to TRBJ1-1; tentative D call: TRBD1 (5 bases). The CDR3 totals 13 residues. Germline-derived CDR1 and CDR2 are LNHDA and SQIVND (reference sequence). Trimming left V 6 bases short and J 4 bases short, with 12 bases between. The CDR3 nucleotides read TGTGCCAGTAGACCAGGGTTCAGCACTGAAGCTTTCTTT. Its protein is CASRPGFSTEAFF.

The V call is TRBV19, the J call TRBJ2-3, with 13 bases identical to TRBD2. CDR1 is LNHDA, CDR2 SQIVND, per germline (reference sequence). The CDR3 spans 16 residues. Trimming at V came to 6 bases and at J to 1 base, leaving 4 bases not matched to a gene. CDR3 in DNA: TGTGCCAGTAGGCTCACTAGCGGGGGGGGCACAGATACGCAGTATTTT. Translating it yields CASRLTSGGGTDTQYF. The whole variable domain, remainder taken from reference TRBV19 and TRBJ2-3, is DGGITQSPKYLFRKEGQNVTLSCEQNLNHDAMYWYRQDPGQGLRLIYYSQIVNDFQKGDIAEGYSVSREKKESFPLTVTSAQKNPTAFYLCASRLTSGGGTDTQYFGPGTRLTVL.